Below are 21 T cell receptor beta chains sequenced from a single sample in a study of CD8 T cells in Susac syndrome. RNA amounts of roughly 0.5 to 1 ug underwent reverse transcription with random hexamers. TCRdb reprocessed the immunoSEQ multiplex PCR reads with MiXCR, giving one entry per CDR3 protein. This table holds 85,000 to 130,000 distinct CDR3 sequences, approximately 94% found once. The specimen sequenced was CD8+ T cells from PBMCs. These receptor sequences come from a human donor with Susac syndrome.

The V and J genes are TRBV6-6 and TRBJ1-1, with 9 positions matching TRBD1. The CDR3 is 14 amino acids. Germline trimming cut 5 bases from V and 3 bases from J; bases unmatched to any gene: 4. Germline V gives CDR1 MNHNY, CDR2 SVGAGI (reference sequence). The CDR3 bases are TGTGCCAGCAGTGCCTGGGACAGGGACACTGAAGCTTTCTTT. Encoded protein: CASSAWDRDTEAFF.

V gene TRBV20-1 combines with J gene TRBJ2-7, with 10 bases that match TRBD2. CDR1 and CDR2 (germline): DFQATT, SNEGSKA (reference sequence). This CDR3 comprises 14 residues. Losses at the gene ends were 5 bases for V and 2 bases for J; bases not matched to a gene: 6. The CDR3 DNA follows: TGCAGTGCTCTCAGGACTAGCGGTCCCTACGAGCAGTACTTC. Its protein is CSALRTSGPYEQYF.

Points on this clonotype: The junction departs from germline at one end; a sequencing error may be responsible. This sequence joins TRBV12-3 or TRBV12-4 and TRBJ1-2, with TRBD1 matching over 7 bases. The CDR3 runs to 14 residues. The CDR3 loop reads CASSFGTDNDGYTF. For the CDR3, the DNA is TGTGCCAGCAGCTTCGGGACAGATAACGATGGCTACACCTTC.

This sequence joins TRBV10-2 and TRBJ1-2; D remains ambiguous. From germline, CDR1 is WSHSY and CDR2 SAAADI. V dropped 3 bases and J dropped 3 bases, with 8 bases sitting between them. The CDR3 is made up of 13 amino acids. This chain's CDR3 is CASSDSSHYGYTF. The CDR3 region has the DNA TGCGCCAGCAGTGACAGCTCCCACTATGGCTACACCTTC.

The CDR3 DNA reads TGTGCCAGCAGTTCTGCCCCTTTCACAGATACGCAGTATTTT. Amino acids: CASSSAPFTDTQYF. The V call is TRBV5-6, the J call TRBJ2-3; D uncertain. Trimming left V 5 bases short and J 2 bases short, with 12 bases between. This CDR3 comprises 14 residues. Per the germline V gene, CDR1 is SGHDT and CDR2 is YYEEEE.

The chain uses TRBV2 and TRBJ2-1, with D tentatively TRBD2 (5 bases). This CDR3 contains 10 residues. V lost 7 bases and J lost 9, with 7 bases in between. Germline assignment: CDR1 SNHLY and CDR2 FYNNEI. This CDR3 is CASKEGEQFF. The CDR3 DNA is TGTGCCAGCAAAGAGGGTGAGCAGTTCTTC.

The chain combines TRBV21-1 with TRBJ1-5; TRBD1 is the table's D call and was not checked against the DNA. TRBV21-1 is a recognized pseudogene. This CDR3 spans 16 amino acids. The CDR3 DNA follows: TGTGCCATGCCTGAAATGGGACAGGGGGCTTATCAGCCCCAGCATTTT. It encodes CAMPEMGQGAYQPQHF.

The chain recombines TRBV4-1 with TRBJ2-1; D is undetermined. This CDR3 spans 13 amino acids. The V gene lost 2 bases and the J gene lost 10 bases, with 12 bases spanning the gap. Germline V CDR1 and CDR2: MGHRA, YSYEKL. The CDR3 loop reads CASSQFGVREQFF. In DNA form, the CDR3 reads TGCGCCAGCAGCCAATTTGGCGTTCGGGAGCAGTTCTTC.

V is TRBV6-5 and J is TRBJ1-6; D not resolved. This CDR3 contains 14 residues. The germline V gene encodes CDR1 MNHEY and CDR2 SVGAGI. Trimming shortened V by 6 bases and J by 6 bases, and 12 bases separated the two germline ends. The CDR3 bases are TGTGCCAGCAGCTTTGGAGGCCTTAATTCACCCCTCCACTTT. Its protein product is CASSFGGLNSPLHF.

J is TRBJ2-3 and V is TRBV9; a possible D gene is TRBD2 (5 bases). The germline V gene encodes CDR1 SGDLS and CDR2 YYNGEE. This CDR3 is built from 14 residues. V was cut by 0 bases and J by 6 bases, with 11 bases left in between. The CDR3 DNA reads as TGTGCCAGCAGCGTAGGTGGGAGCGGTGATACGCAGTATTTT. Its protein is CASSVGGSGDTQYF.

This chain uses TRBV15 with TRBJ1-5; D not certain. V was pared by 4 bases and J by 0 bases, with 10 bases between. Germline-derived CDR1 and CDR2 are LNHNV and YYDKDF (reference sequence). This CDR3 is built from 15 residues. The CDR3 here is CATSISLNSNQPQHF. In nucleotides, the CDR3 is TGTGCCACCAGCATAAGCCTAAATAGCAATCAGCCCCAGCATTTT.

The count of this clonotype is one. This chain uses TRBV12-3 or TRBV12-4 with TRBJ2-2; D unclear. The V gene lost 6 bases and the J gene lost 4 bases, with 6 bases spanning the gap. The CDR3 has 12 residues. Written as DNA, the CDR3 is TGTGCCAGCAGATATCCCACCGGGGAGCTGTTTTTT. The encoded protein is CASRYPTGELFF.

V usage is TRBV29-1 and J usage is TRBJ1-3; D is possibly TRBD1 (5 bases). CDR1 and CDR2 (germline): SQVTM, ANQGSEA. The CDR3 runs to 16 residues. V was clipped by 4 bases and J by 0 bases, with 16 bases between them. CDR3 in amino acids: CSVVGEGTLSGNTIYF. For the CDR3, the DNA is TGCAGCGTTGTGGGGGAAGGGACTCTCTCTGGAAACACCATATATTTT.

The rearrangement links TRBV5-4 to TRBJ1-2; TRBD1 is a possible D gene (6 bases). Germline V lookup: CDR1 SGHNT, CDR2 YYREEE (reference sequence). The CDR3 length is 13 residues. The V end was cut by 5 bases, the J end by 5 bases, with 13 bases between. The CDR3 reads CASSFGQPYGYTF. CDR3 DNA sequence: TGTGCCAGCAGTTTTGGACAGCCATATGGCTACACCTTC.

The genes are TRBV12-5 and TRBJ2-1; 7 nucleotides match TRBD2. Germline V gene data show CDR1 as LGHNT and CDR2 as FRNRAP. CDR3 length: 16 residues. Germline trimming cut 3 bases from V and 7 bases from J; bases unmatched to any gene: 12. The CDR3 sequence: CASGFRAGEEVNEQFF. DNA for the CDR3: TGTGCTAGTGGTTTCCGGGCGGGGGAAGAGGTGAATGAGCAGTTCTTC. Supplemented by reference TRBV12-5 and TRBJ2-1, the full variable domain reads DARVTQTPRHKVTEMGQEVTMRCQPILGHNTVFWYRQTMMQGLELLAYFRNRAPLDDSGMPKDRFSAEMPDATLATLKIQPSEPRDSAVYFCASGFRAGEEVNEQFFGPGTRLTVL.

This clonotype has just one count. The V gene is TRBV18, the J gene TRBJ2-6; 11 positions agree with TRBD1. Trimming took 0 bases from V and 4 from J; bases not matched to a gene: 5. CDR1 and CDR2 (germline): KGHSH, LQKENI. This CDR3 comprises 18 residues. CDR3 coding DNA: TGTGCCAGCTCACCACCGGACAGGGGGCTCATCGGGGCCAACGTCCTGACTTTC. This gives the protein CASSPPDRGLIGANVLTF.

The genes are TRBV11-2 and TRBJ2-1; D uncertain. This CDR3 has 15 residues. Germline V gives CDR1 SGHAT, CDR2 FQNNGV. V shed 1 base and J shed 10 bases, with 17 bases lying between them. This CDR3 is CASSLGIPMAWEQFF. The DNA of the CDR3 is TGTGCCAGCAGCTTAGGAATCCCGATGGCTTGGGAGCAGTTCTTC.

The chain employs TRBV5-5 and TRBJ1-2; TRBD1 matches 7 bases. The CDR3 is 14 residues long. Germline lookup yields CDR1 SGHKS and CDR2 YYEKEE (reference sequence). Losses at the gene ends were 0 bases for V and 3 bases for J; bases not matched to a gene: 2. CDR3 sequence: CASSLVTGDYGYTF. CDR3 nucleotide sequence: TGTGCCAGCAGCTTGGTTACAGGGGACTATGGCTACACCTTC.

The V and J genes are TRBV20-1 and TRBJ2-5; 8 nucleotides align to TRBD2. CDR1 and CDR2 from the germline V gene are DFQATT and SNEGSKA (reference sequence). The CDR3 totals 17 residues. Trimming at V came to 6 bases and at J to 2 bases, leaving 17 bases not matched to a gene. CDR3 residues: CSARASKRGRLQETQYF. CDR3 coding DNA: TGCAGTGCCAGGGCTTCAAAGCGGGGGCGCTTACAAGAGACCCAGTACTTC.

This chain links TRBV20-1 with TRBJ2-7; maybe TRBD2 (6 bases). The V end lost 1 base, the J end lost 2 bases, and 9 bases lay between the germline ends. Germline CDR1 is DFQATT and CDR2 is SNEGSKA (reference sequence). The CDR3 consists of 13 residues. The CDR3 coding sequence is TGCAGTGCTAGAGGCGGGGTCCCCTACGAGCAGTACTTC. Translated, it gives CSARGGVPYEQYF.

The chain carries TRBV2 and TRBJ1-1, with a weak D call TRBD1 (5 bases). Germline-derived CDR1 and CDR2 are SNHLY and FYNNEI. The germline V and J ends were trimmed by 8 bases and 3 bases, with 7 bases remaining between them. The CDR3 length is 11 residues. The CDR3 loop reads CASLRDTEAFF. The CDR3 nucleotides read TGTGCCAGCCTCAGGGACACTGAAGCTTTCTTT.